This T cell receptor beta chain was captured by sequencing in a study of blood T cell repertoires in COVID-19. The data were produced by immunoSEQ multiplex PCR, yet TCRdb's version contains in-frame clones alone and is incomplete. The table has roughly 130,000 clones, around 85% seen once; the top ten hold approximately 8.4%. The CDR3 consists of 14 residues. Germline values: CDR1 SGHTA, CDR2 FQGNSA. Trimming cost V 6 bases and J 1 base, with 10 bases left between them. A few counts support this clone. Participants spanned ages roughly 18 to 90 years and resided in fewer than 30 US areas. The J gene is TRBJ1-5, the V gene TRBV7-2, with a weak D call TRBD1 (6 bases). The origin of this receptor is a man aged 50 or older who had recovered from COVID-19. The material sequenced was PBMCs or T cells enriched from blood (not recorded which). CDR3 DNA sequence: TGTGCCAGCAGTCTCGACAGGAGCAATCAGCCCCAGCATTTT. Its translation: CASSLDRSNQPQHF. The variable domain in full, with the rest retrieved from reference TRBV7-2 and TRBJ1-5, is GAGVSQSPSNKVTEKGKDVELRCDPISGHTALYWYRQSLGQGLEFLIYFQGNSAPDKSGLPSDRFSAERTGGSVSTLTIQRTQQEDSAVYLCASSLDRSNQPQHFGDGTRLSIL.